The rows below give T cell receptor beta chains drawn from one sample of a study of cytomegalovirus exposure and HLA in healthy donors. The assay was immunoSEQ multiplex PCR, and TCRdb's table has in-frame clones only and misses some. The sample consists of fewer than 350,000 clones, 70% to 90% of them appearing once. Sequenced material: PBMCs. The receptors shown here come from a woman aged 18 to 35 in good health and CMV-seronegative. Each CDR3 is given with its conserved first and last residue. D genes are given only for firm matches.

v_gene: TRBV6-6; d_gene: .; j_gene: TRBJ1-1; CDR3aa: CASRLDAGAFF; CDR3nt: TGTGCCAGCAGACTTGATGCTGGAGCTTTCTTT
v_gene: TRBV6-1; d_gene: .; j_gene: TRBJ1-1; CDR3aa: CASSGRPGVNTEAFF; CDR3nt: TGTGCCAGCAGTGGACGGCCCGGAGTTAACACTGAAGCTTTCTTT
v_gene: TRBV2; d_gene: .; j_gene: TRBJ2-7; CDR3aa: CASSVARGGEQYF; CDR3nt: TGTGCCAGCAGTGTTGCCAGGGGTGGCGAGCAGTACTTC
v_gene: TRBV5-8; d_gene: .; j_gene: TRBJ1-6; CDR3aa: CASSSEGGKDRPLHF; CDR3nt: TGTGCCAGCAGCTCCGAGGGAGGGAAAGATAGACCCCTCCACTTT
v_gene: TRBV5-1; d_gene: .; j_gene: TRBJ1-1; CDR3aa: CASSLGRNTEAFF; CDR3nt: TGCGCCAGCAGCTTGGGCAGGAACACTGAAGCTTTCTTT
v_gene: TRBV7-2; d_gene: .; j_gene: TRBJ1-1; CDR3aa: CASSLGAMNTEAFF; CDR3nt: TGTGCCAGCAGCTTAGGGGCGATGAACACTGAAGCTTTCTTT
v_gene: TRBV9; d_gene: TRBD2; j_gene: TRBJ2-1; CDR3aa: CASSVALAGGPDYNEQFF; CDR3nt: TGTGCCAGCAGCGTAGCCCTAGCGGGGGGCCCCGACTACAATGAGCAGTTCTTC
v_gene: TRBV30; d_gene: .; j_gene: TRBJ1-6; CDR3aa: CAWKLGENSPLHF; CDR3nt: TGTGCCTGGAAGCTAGGGGAAAATTCACCCCTCCACTTT
v_gene: TRBV2; d_gene: TRBD2; j_gene: TRBJ2-7; CDR3aa: CATSSGGSYEQYF; CDR3nt: TGTGCCACTTCGTCGGGGGGCTCCTACGAGCAGTACTTC
v_gene: TRBV2; d_gene: .; j_gene: TRBJ1-2; CDR3aa: CASSEQGQSPRYGYTF; CDR3nt: TGTGCCAGCAGTGAACAGGGACAAAGCCCTAGATATGGCTACACCTTC
v_gene: TRBV5-4; d_gene: .; j_gene: TRBJ2-5; CDR3aa: CASSPGTSRGYQETQYF; CDR3nt: TGTGCCAGCAGCCCCGGGACCTCAAGGGGGTACCAAGAGACCCAGTACTTC
v_gene: TRBV13; d_gene: TRBD2; j_gene: TRBJ2-3; CDR3aa: CASSLGGGGTPGGTDTQYF; CDR3nt: TGTGCCAGCAGCTTAGGCGGCGGGGGGACACCCGGGGGCACAGATACGCAGTATTTT
v_gene: TRBV25-1; d_gene: TRBD1; j_gene: TRBJ2-7; CDR3aa: CASSGQGALSYEQYF; CDR3nt: TGTGCCAGCAGTGGCCAGGGGGCCCTCTCCTACGAGCAGTACTTC
v_gene: TRBV5-1; d_gene: .; j_gene: TRBJ1-2; CDR3aa: CASSSKSGVEVNYGYTF; CDR3nt: TGCGCCAGCAGCTCCAAATCGGGGGTGGAGGTAAACTATGGCTACACCTTC
v_gene: TRBV5-1; d_gene: .; j_gene: TRBJ2-6; CDR3aa: CASSLSDSGANVLTF; CDR3nt: TGCGCCAGCAGCTTGTCAGACTCTGGGGCCAACGTCCTGACTTTC
v_gene: TRBV27; d_gene: TRBD1; j_gene: TRBJ1-5; CDR3aa: CASSPRDRGPYSNQPQHF; CDR3nt: TGTGCCAGCAGTCCCCGGGACAGGGGGCCCTATAGCAATCAGCCCCAGCATTTT